Shown below are 7 T cell receptor beta chains from a single sample sequenced in a study of blood T cell repertoires in COVID-19. Profiled with immunoSEQ multiplex PCR; TCRdb holds only in-frame clones, not every one. The sample yields approximately 450,000 clones, 87% seen once. The sequenced sample consisted of PBMCs or T cells enriched from blood (not recorded which). These receptor sequences come from a young woman with acute COVID-19.

The chain uses TRBV3-1 (or the pseudogene TRBV3-2) and TRBJ2-2; D is ambiguous. The germline CDR1 and CDR2 sequences are LGHDT and YNNKEL (reference sequence). The CDR3 covers 13 residues. Trimming cost V 2 bases and J 6 bases, with 7 bases left between them. CDR3 bases: TGTGCCAGCAGCCAACCCGTTCCCGGGGAGCTGTTTTTT. As protein: CASSQPVPGELFF.

The rearrangement joins TRBV18 to TRBJ2-7; 7 bases fit TRBD1. Germline V lookup: CDR1 KGHSH, CDR2 LQKENI. The V gene end was trimmed by 3 bases and the J gene end by 6 bases; junction bases not matched to a gene: 8. This CDR3 has 14 residues. The CDR3 bases are TGTGCCAGCTCACCCACCCTCACAGGGGTCGAGCAGTACTTC. Its translation: CASSPTLTGVEQYF.

The V call is TRBV2, the J call TRBJ1-4; D is perhaps TRBD1 (5 bases). The ends were cut back, 6 bases at V and 1 base at J, with 12 bases in the middle. CDR1 is SNHLY and CDR2 is FYNNEI in the germline V gene. The CDR3 length is 15 residues. CDR3 loop: CASSVLGGTNEKLFF. The CDR3 DNA reads TGTGCCAGCAGCGTATTGGGGGGAACTAATGAAAAACTGTTTTTT. Full variable domain (missing parts from reference TRBV2 and TRBJ1-4): EPEVTQTPSHQVTQMGQEVILRCVPISNHLYFYWYRQILGQKVEFLVSFYNNEISEKSEIFDDQFSVERPDGSNFTLKIRSTKLEDSAMYFCASSVLGGTNEKLFFGSGTQLSVL.

V and J are TRBV27 and TRBJ1-6; D not resolved. Trimming shortened V by 1 base and J by 10 bases, and 8 bases separated the two germline ends. This CDR3 comprises 13 residues. Germline V gives CDR1 MNHEY, CDR2 SMNVEV (reference sequence). The CDR3 sequence is CASSLYVGSPLHF. The CDR3 nucleotides read TGTGCCAGCAGTTTATATGTGGGCTCACCCCTCCACTTT.

This chain joins TRBV18 and TRBJ2-5; D ambiguous. V lost 5 bases, J lost 2 bases, and 3 bases lay in between. The CDR3 covers 11 residues. The germline V gene encodes CDR1 KGHSH and CDR2 LQKENI. The CDR3 bases are TGTGCCAGCTCATATCAAGAGACCCAGTACTTC. This codes for CASSYQETQYF. Looking up the rest from reference TRBV18 and TRBJ2-5 gives the full variable domain: NAGVMQNPRHLVRRRGQEARLRCSPMKGHSHVYWYRQLPEEGLKFMVYLQKENIIDESGMPKERFSAEFPKEGPSILRIQQVVRGDSAAYFCASSYQETQYFGPGTRLLVL.

The J gene is TRBJ2-1, the V gene TRBV5-1; tentative D call: TRBD1 (6 bases). This CDR3 has 14 residues. V was shortened by 0 bases and J by 9 bases, with 13 bases between the two germline ends. Looked up from germline, CDR1 is SGHRS and CDR2 is YFSETQ. DNA for the CDR3: TGCGCCAGCAGCTTGGGAGGGGGACCAGGTGAGCAGTTCTTC. Translating it yields CASSLGGGPGEQFF. The whole variable domain, filled in from reference TRBV5-1 and TRBJ2-1, reads KAGVTQTPRYLIKTRGQQVTLSCSPISGHRSVSWYQQTPGQGLQFLFEYFSETQRNKGNFPGRFSGRQFSNSRSEMNVSTLELGDSALYLCASSLGGGPGEQFFGPGTRLTVL.

The DNA of the CDR3 is TGTGCCTGGGAACTGAACTATGGCTACACCTTC. Its translation is CAWELNYGYTF. J is TRBJ1-2 and V is TRBV30, with D hard to call. CDR3 size: 11 residues. CDR1 and CDR2 from the germline V gene are GTSNPN and SVGIG (reference sequence). Trimming left V 5 bases short and J 2 bases short, with 6 bases between.